The 15 T cell receptor beta chains in this list originate from one sample, sequenced in a study of blood T cell repertoires in COVID-19. The table came from immunoSEQ multiplex PCR; TCRdb's copy has only in-frame clones and leaves some out. The sample lists some 300,000 clones, 90% occurring once. Sequenced material: PBMCs or T cells enriched from blood (not recorded which). All receptors derive from a woman aged 25 to 39 who had been exposed to COVID-19.

This clone was detected once. CDR3: CSVRGGMGNQPQHF. CDR3 nucleotide sequence: TGCAGCGTTCGAGGGGGCATGGGCAATCAGCCCCAGCATTTT. The chain uses TRBV29-1 and TRBJ1-5; 7 bases agree with TRBD1. Trimming cost V 5 bases and J 2 bases; bases outside gene matches: 6. The CDR3 sequence is 14 residues long. Germline lookup yields CDR1 SQVTM and CDR2 ANQGSEA.

This chain links TRBV15 with TRBJ2-1; 8 bases agree with TRBD1. The V gene end was trimmed by 1 base and the J gene end by 7 bases; junction bases not matched to a gene: 9. The CDR3 extends over 16 amino acids. Looked up from germline, CDR1 is LNHNV and CDR2 is YYDKDF (reference sequence). The CDR3 protein is CATSRAPPGGGNEQFF. Here the CDR3 DNA reads TGTGCCACCAGCAGAGCACCCCCAGGGGGCGGGAATGAGCAGTTCTTC.

Notes on this clone: The same CDR3 arises from other DNA sequences in this sample as well. This chain links TRBV27 with TRBJ1-1, with D tentatively TRBD1 (6 bases). Trimming shortened V by 3 bases and J by 1 base, and 6 bases separated the two germline ends. This CDR3 spans 13 amino acids. Looked up from germline, CDR1 is MNHEY and CDR2 is SMNVEV (reference sequence). The chain's CDR3 is CASSLDRNTEAFF. For the CDR3, the DNA is TGTGCCAGCAGTTTGGACAGGAACACTGAAGCTTTCTTT.

V is TRBV15 and J is TRBJ1-3; D unclear. CDR1 LNHNV and CDR2 YYDKDF come from the germline V gene (reference sequence). With 5 bases removed from V and 0 bases from J, the gap between germline ends came to 8 bases. This CDR3 is 14 amino acids long. CDR3 sequence reads: CATSPRSSGNTIYF. CDR3 sequence (DNA): TGTGCCACCAGCCCTCGGAGCTCTGGAAACACCATATATTTT.

This sequence joins TRBV5-5 and TRBJ1-4; the match to TRBD1 covers 9 bases. The CDR3 loop spans 17 amino acids. Germline-derived CDR1 and CDR2 are SGHKS and YYEKEE (reference sequence). With V trimmed by 0 bases and J by 5 bases, 8 bases remained unmatched. The CDR3 region has the DNA TGTGCCAGCAGCTTGGAAGCTTCCGGACAGGGGAATGAAAAACTGTTTTTT. Its translation is CASSLEASGQGNEKLFF.

The chain combines TRBV3-1 (or the pseudogene TRBV3-2) with TRBJ2-3, with D uncertain. The CDR3 has 13 residues. Germline CDR1 reads LGHDT; CDR2 reads YNNKEL (reference sequence). V lost 3 bases and J 12 bases, leaving 16 bases between the germline ends. CDR3 nucleotide sequence: TGTGCCAGCAGCCACACCGACTCGCCAGTACAGTATTTT. This gives the protein CASSHTDSPVQYF.

The V gene is TRBV7-9, the J gene TRBJ1-5, with 8 bases identical to TRBD1. Germline V gene data show CDR1 as SEHNR and CDR2 as FQNEAQ (reference sequence). J gave up 0 bases and V 4 bases, and 11 bases lay outside the gene matches. The CDR3 sequence is 18 residues long. The chain's CDR3 is CASSSSGGPNSSNQPQHF. The CDR3 DNA sequence: TGTGCCAGCAGCTCGTCAGGGGGCCCTAATTCTAGCAATCAGCCCCAGCATTTT. Together with reference TRBV7-9 and TRBJ1-5, the CDR3 gives the full variable domain: DTGVSQNPRHKITKRGQNVTFRCDPISEHNRLYWYRQTLGQGPEFLTYFQNEAQLEKSRLLSDRFSAERPKGSFSTLEIQRTEQGDSAMYLCASSSSGGPNSSNQPQHFGDGTRLSIL.

The J gene is TRBJ2-5, the V gene TRBV6-5; 9 bases agree with TRBD2. The V segment lost 8 bases and the J segment 3 bases; nucleotides outside the gene matches: 10. CDR1 and CDR2 from the germline V gene are MNHEY and SVGAGI. The CDR3 is 15 residues long. The chain's CDR3 is CASEPIAGDKETQYF. The CDR3 coding sequence is TGTGCCAGCGAACCAATAGCGGGGGATAAAGAGACCCAGTACTTC.

The chain uses TRBV30 and TRBJ1-4, with D possibly matching TRBD1 (5 bases). V lost 1 base and J lost 7, with 13 bases in between. The CDR3 covers 14 residues. CDR1 and CDR2 from the germline V gene are GTSNPN and SVGIG (reference sequence). CDR3 in amino acids: CAWSGWGGSEKLFF. For the CDR3, the DNA is TGTGCCTGGAGTGGATGGGGGGGGAGTGAAAAACTGTTTTTT.

The chain joins TRBV2 to TRBJ2-1; 9 bases line up with TRBD2. The V gene's germline CDR1 is SNHLY and CDR2 FYNNEI. With V trimmed by 10 bases and J by 6 bases, 16 bases remained unmatched. This CDR3 has 16 residues. CDR3 coding DNA: TGTGCCATCCTCACCGGTGGGGCGGGGGGGACCAATGAGCAGTTCTTC. Encoded protein: CAILTGGAGGTNEQFF.

This chain links TRBV5-1 with TRBJ1-2, with D possibly TRBD1 on 6 matching bases. This CDR3 is 13 amino acids long. V dropped 0 bases and J dropped 8 bases, with 11 bases sitting between them. Germline CDR1 reads SGHRS; CDR2 reads YFSETQ. Here the CDR3 reads CASSLVGQKGYTF. CDR3 DNA sequence: TGCGCCAGCAGCTTGGTGGGACAAAAGGGCTACACCTTC.

The genes are TRBV11-2 and TRBJ1-2; 7 nucleotides agree with TRBD1. With V trimmed by 4 bases and J by 4 bases, 12 bases remained unmatched. Germline V CDR1 and CDR2: SGHAT, FQNNGV. The CDR3 has 16 amino acids. The CDR3 DNA is TGTGCCAGCAGCTCAACCAGAAGGGGGCTGCTCTATGGCTACACCTTC. Protein sequence: CASSSTRRGLLYGYTF.

The V gene is TRBV5-6, the J gene TRBJ1-5; D might be TRBD1 (5 bases). CDR3 length: 15 amino acids. Between the trimmed V and J ends, which lost 0 bases and 4 bases, there was a span of 11 bases. In germline, CDR1 is SGHDT, CDR2 YYEEEE. CDR3 DNA sequence: TGTGCCAGCAGCTTGGGGTCAGGGCTTAATCAGCCCCAGCATTTT. Residues: CASSLGSGLNQPQHF.

The chain is built from TRBV2 and TRBJ1-6; D possibly corresponds to TRBD1 (5 bases). V was trimmed by 4 bases and J by 5 bases, leaving 21 bases between them. Germline assignment: CDR1 SNHLY and CDR2 FYNNEI. This CDR3 comprises 18 residues. CDR3 sequence (DNA): TGTGCCAGCAGTGCCTTTCAACGGGCAGGGTCTCATAATTCACCCCTCCACTTT. Its translation is CASSAFQRAGSHNSPLHF.

This chain uses TRBV5-4 with TRBJ1-2; TRBD1 matches at 8 bases. Looked up from germline, CDR1 is SGHNT and CDR2 is YYREEE (reference sequence). This CDR3 is 17 amino acids long. J was trimmed by 6 bases and V by 4 bases; bases with no gene match: 17. CDR3 residues: CASSQPGQGKNKDGYTF. CDR3 sequence (DNA): TGTGCCAGCAGCCAACCCGGACAGGGAAAAAACAAAGATGGCTACACCTTC.